The next 27 T cell receptor beta chains were all read from a single sample in a study of blood T cell repertoires in COVID-19. The table came from immunoSEQ multiplex PCR; TCRdb's copy has only in-frame clones and leaves some out. The repertoire holds a few hundred thousand clones, with roughly 85% as singletons. What was sequenced was peripheral blood. Receptor source: a human donor in a cohort sampled during active COVID-19.

The rearrangement joins TRBV4-1 to TRBJ1-2; D is undetermined. Germline CDR1 MGHRA, CDR2 YSYEKL. This CDR3 has 14 amino acids. Trimming cost V 4 bases and J 4 bases, with 13 bases left between them. This CDR3 is CASSPIDPGYGYTF. The DNA for the CDR3 is TGCGCCAGCAGCCCAATCGATCCGGGCTATGGCTACACCTTC.

The chain couples TRBV7-9 to TRBJ2-2; TRBD2 might be the D (5 bases). CDR1 and CDR2 from the germline V gene are SEHNR and FQNEAQ (reference sequence). Trimming removed 8 bases at V and 4 bases at J, with 14 bases between. This CDR3 is 14 amino acids long. The CDR3 loop is CASAAPDSTGELFF. The CDR3 DNA reads as TGTGCCAGCGCCGCCCCGGACTCCACCGGGGAGCTGTTTTTT.

The CDR3 DNA is TGTGCCAGCAGAGTAGCGGGGTCTGGAAACGAGCAGTACTTC. This gives the protein CASRVAGSGNEQYF. This chain joins TRBV25-1 and TRBJ2-7; 8 positions agree with TRBD2. Trimming removed 6 bases from V and 5 bases from J; junction bases left unmatched: 9. Germline V lookup: CDR1 MGHDK, CDR2 SYGVNS. There are 14 residues in the CDR3.

The rearrangement links TRBV5-1 to TRBJ2-3, with D tentatively TRBD1 (5 bases). Deletions cut 4 bases from V and 2 bases from J, with 17 bases between. Looked up from germline, CDR1 is SGHRS and CDR2 is YFSETQ. The length of the CDR3 is 16 residues. The chain's CDR3 is CASSGRQKTNTDTQYF. Here the CDR3 DNA reads TGCGCCAGCAGCGGACGACAGAAAACTAACACAGATACGCAGTATTTT.

This sequence joins TRBV24-1 and TRBJ1-2, with D unresolved. With 2 bases removed from V and 1 base from J, the gap between germline ends came to 7 bases. Germline V gene sequence: CDR1 KGHDR, CDR2 SFDVKD. CDR3 length equals 14 residues. The CDR3 is CATSDSYDNYGYTF. CDR3 nucleotide sequence: TGTGCCACCAGTGATTCCTACGATAACTATGGCTACACCTTC.

The J gene is TRBJ1-6, the V gene TRBV5-1; a possible D gene is TRBD1 (5 bases). Between the trimmed V and J ends, which lost 4 bases and 7 bases, there was a span of 15 bases. The CDR3 covers 15 residues. Germline V gene sequence: CDR1 SGHRS, CDR2 YFSETQ. CDR3 protein: CASSDQGRTNSPLHF. The CDR3 bases are TGCGCCAGCAGCGATCAGGGTAGAACGAATTCACCCCTCCACTTT.

J is TRBJ1-6 and V is TRBV4-1, with D tentatively TRBD1 (6 bases). This CDR3 spans 16 amino acids. V lost 3 bases to trimming and J lost 7 bases, with 16 bases between them. Looked up from germline, CDR1 is MGHRA and CDR2 is YSYEKL. The DNA of the CDR3 is TGCGCCAGCAGCCACCCCCGGACAGAAGGAAATTCACCCCTCCACTTT. Its translation: CASSHPRTEGNSPLHF.

The V gene is TRBV30, the J gene TRBJ1-1, with unresolved D. V gave up 4 bases and J gave up 0 bases, with 9 bases separating them. The CDR3 is made up of 13 amino acids. CDR1 GTSNPN and CDR2 SVGIG come from the germline V gene (reference sequence). The CDR3 DNA follows: TGTGCCTGGATTCCGGTGTTGAACACTGAAGCTTTCTTT. Encoded protein: CAWIPVLNTEAFF. The whole variable domain, filled in from reference TRBV30 and TRBJ1-1, reads SQTIHQWPATLVQPVGSPLSLECTVEGTSNPNLYWYRQAAGRGLQLLFYSVGIGQISSEVPQNLSASRPQDRQFILSSKKLLLSDSGFYLCAWIPVLNTEAFFGQGTRLTVV.

This clone appeared once. The rearrangement uses TRBV29-1 and TRBJ2-3; no definite D call. V lost 4 bases to trimming and J lost 1 base, with 9 bases between them. This CDR3 spans 13 amino acids. Germline V CDR1 and CDR2: SQVTM, ANQGSEA. The CDR3 coding sequence is TGCAGCGTTGCGACTCCTGGCACAGATACGCAGTATTTT. Translation: CSVATPGTDTQYF.

The gene calls are TRBV27 and TRBJ1-2; 7 nucleotides line up with TRBD1. The V gene end was trimmed by 4 bases and the J gene end by 3 bases; junction bases not matched to a gene: 5. CDR3 size: 14 residues. Germline V gene data show CDR1 as MNHEY and CDR2 as SMNVEV (reference sequence). The CDR3 spells CASSSQGQYYGYTF. The CDR3 DNA sequence: TGTGCCAGCAGTTCGCAGGGACAGTACTATGGCTACACCTTC.

J is TRBJ2-6 and V is TRBV19; TRBD1 might be the D (6 bases). CDR1 is LNHDA and CDR2 is SQIVND in the germline V gene (reference sequence). Between the trimmed V and J ends, which lost 5 bases and 1 base, there was a span of 6 bases. The CDR3 sequence is 14 residues long. CDR3 nucleotides: TGTGCCAGTAGTCAGGGGTCTGGGGCCAACGTCCTGACTTTC. Translation gives CASSQGSGANVLTF.

This chain connects TRBV6-1 to TRBJ1-6; D ambiguous. V was pared by 2 bases and J by 7 bases, with 12 bases between. The CDR3 contains 15 residues. Germline values: CDR1 MNHNS, CDR2 SASEGT. The CDR3 DNA follows: TGTGCCAGCAGTGAAAACCCTCGGGAGAATTCACCCCTCCACTTT. Translated: CASSENPRENSPLHF.

The chain employs TRBV30 and TRBJ1-1; 8 nucleotides align to TRBD1. The CDR3 runs to 13 residues. V lost 3 bases and J lost 8; bases outside the gene matches: 8. Germline values: CDR1 GTSNPN, CDR2 SVGIG (reference sequence). Here the CDR3 DNA reads TGTGCCTGGAGCCTGGGGACAGGTCGAGAAGCTTTCTTT. Translation: CAWSLGTGREAFF.

The gene calls are TRBV6-5 and TRBJ1-5, with D maybe TRBD1 (6 bases). V lost 7 bases to trimming and J lost 3 bases, with 13 bases between them. The CDR3 is made up of 14 amino acids. Germline V lookup: CDR1 MNHEY, CDR2 SVGAGI. For the CDR3, the DNA is TGTGCCAGCACCGGAACAGGGTACAATCAGCCCCAGCATTTT. This encodes CASTGTGYNQPQHF.

This clone has a single count. This chain links TRBV12-3 or TRBV12-4 with TRBJ2-1, with TRBD1 identical over 8 bases. Unmatched junction bases numbered 6, after V lost 11 bases and J lost 6 bases. The CDR3 is 12 residues long. The DNA for the CDR3 is TGTGCCGGAGGACAGGGTAGCAATGAGCAGTTCTTC. It yields the protein CAGGQGSNEQFF.

V usage is TRBV25-1 and J usage is TRBJ1-4; D call uncertain. Germline CDR1 MGHDK, CDR2 SYGVNS. Trimming took off 2 bases at V and 4 bases at J, with 11 bases between the two ends. The CDR3 is made up of 15 amino acids. The CDR3 reads CASSEGGRYNEKLFF. DNA for the CDR3: TGTGCCAGCAGTGAAGGAGGGCGGTATAATGAAAAACTGTTTTTT.

This clone was detected only once. The chain employs TRBV6-1 and TRBJ1-5; D remains unclear. This CDR3 region has 13 residues. V was trimmed by 3 bases and J by 5 bases, leaving 8 bases between them. Per germline, CDR1 MNHNS and CDR2 SASEGT. The CDR3 DNA is TGTGCCAGCAGTGAGAGGGAGCATCAGCCCCAGCATTTT. This gives the protein CASSEREHQPQHF.

This clone was seen only a few times. The chain joins TRBV3-1 (or the pseudogene TRBV3-2) to TRBJ1-6, with unresolved D. CDR3 length equals 12 residues. The V gene's germline CDR1 is LGHDT and CDR2 YNNKEL (reference sequence). Trimming stripped 3 bases from V and 12 bases from J, with 9 bases between. Written as DNA, the CDR3 is TGTGCCAGCAGCCATCAGCGGGGACCCCTCCACTTT. The encoded protein is CASSHQRGPLHF.

V and J are TRBV4-2 and TRBJ2-1, with 7 bases aligning to TRBD1. V dropped 0 bases and J dropped 4; count of bases not matched to a gene: 9. Germline lookup yields CDR1 LGHNA and CDR2 YNFKEQ. The CDR3 contains 17 residues. The CDR3 region is CASSQEGTETEYNEQFF. The CDR3 coding sequence is TGTGCCAGCAGCCAAGAGGGGACAGAGACCGAATACAATGAGCAGTTCTTC.

The count of this clone is one. The chain has TRBV28 and TRBJ1-1; 8 nucleotides agree with TRBD1. CDR1 is MDHEN, CDR2 SYDVKM, per germline. Trimming removed 7 bases from V and 1 base from J; junction bases left unmatched: 5. This CDR3 is built from 14 residues. This CDR3 is CASTRTGRNTEAFF. DNA of the CDR3: TGTGCCAGCACCCGGACAGGGAGGAACACTGAAGCTTTCTTT.

The chain uses TRBV5-1 and TRBJ1-2; 7 nucleotides align to TRBD1. The germline V gene encodes CDR1 SGHRS and CDR2 YFSETQ. V lost 2 bases, J lost 4 bases, and 8 bases stayed unmatched. The CDR3 is 15 amino acids. CDR3 sequence (DNA): TGCGCCAGCAGCTTCCGACAGGGCTCCGGCTATGGCTACACCTTC. Its protein is CASSFRQGSGYGYTF. The full variable domain, rest sourced from reference TRBV5-1 and TRBJ1-2, is KAGVTQTPRYLIKTRGQQVTLSCSPISGHRSVSWYQQTPGQGLQFLFEYFSETQRNKGNFPGRFSGRQFSNSRSEMNVSTLELGDSALYLCASSFRQGSGYGYTFGSGTRLTVV.

The chain recombines TRBV5-1 with TRBJ2-7; D is ambiguous. V gave up 3 bases and J gave up 5 bases, with 12 bases separating them. This CDR3 is built from 13 residues. CDR1 SGHRS and CDR2 YFSETQ come from the germline V gene. This CDR3 is CASSSAPFDEQYF. CDR3 nucleotide sequence: TGCGCCAGCAGCTCCGCGCCGTTCGACGAGCAGTACTTC. Supplemented by reference TRBV5-1 and TRBJ2-7, the full variable domain reads KAGVTQTPRYLIKTRGQQVTLSCSPISGHRSVSWYQQTPGQGLQFLFEYFSETQRNKGNFPGRFSGRQFSNSRSEMNVSTLELGDSALYLCASSSAPFDEQYFGPGTRLTVT.

The V gene is TRBV12-5, the J gene TRBJ1-1; 7 nucleotides align to TRBD1. CDR3 length: 13 residues. The V and J ends lost 11 bases and 1 base, in that order; junction bases with no gene match: 7. Germline loops: CDR1 LGHNT, CDR2 FRNRAP. CDR3 in amino acids: CAVTGVANTEAFF. DNA of the CDR3: TGTGCTGTCACAGGGGTGGCGAACACTGAAGCTTTCTTT.

This clone occurred many times. This sequence joins TRBV12-5 and TRBJ1-4; TRBD1 aligns across 7 bases. The germline V gene has CDR1 LGHNT and CDR2 FRNRAP. The CDR3 sequence is 16 residues long. V shed 1 base and J 7 bases; nucleotides not matched to a gene: 9. Written as DNA, the CDR3 is TGTGCTAGTGGTTTGGCAATACAGGGGAGTCCTGAAAAACTGTTTTTT. Amino acids: CASGLAIQGSPEKLFF.

This clone was observed a few times. The junction differs from germline at one of its ends, possibly a read error. V gene TRBV7-9 combines with J gene TRBJ1-2; 9 positions agree with TRBD1. From germline, CDR1 is SEHNR and CDR2 FQNEAQ (reference sequence). The CDR3 runs to 14 residues. CDR3 sequence reads: CASSYPGQGSIHAF. The CDR3 region has the DNA TGTGCCAGCAGCTACCCGGGACAGGGCTCTATCCACGCCTTC. The full variable domain, with the rest looked up from reference TRBV7-9 and TRBJ1-2, is DTGVSQNPRHKITKRGQNVTFRCDPISEHNRLYWYRQTLGQGPEFLTYFQNEAQLEKSRLLSDRFSAERPKGSFSTLEIQRTEQGDSAMYLCASSYPGQGSIHAFGSGTRLTVV.

The CDR3 region is CAISGSYEQYF. The DNA for the CDR3 is TGTGCCATCTCAGGGTCCTACGAGCAGTACTTC. The gene calls are TRBV10-3 and TRBJ2-7, with D possibly being TRBD1 (5 bases). V lost 8 bases and J 1 base, leaving 6 bases between the germline ends. The CDR3 is 11 amino acids. CDR1 is ENHRY and CDR2 is SYGVKD in the germline V gene.

In its sample, this clone was seen a few times. The chain has TRBV12-3 or TRBV12-4 and TRBJ1-1, with a tentative D call TRBD1 (6 bases). The CDR3 is 13 amino acids. V lost 1 base and J lost 3, with 6 bases in between. In nucleotides, the CDR3 is TGTGCCAGCAGTTTAGACAGGGACACTGAAGCTTTCTTT. It yields the protein CASSLDRDTEAFF.